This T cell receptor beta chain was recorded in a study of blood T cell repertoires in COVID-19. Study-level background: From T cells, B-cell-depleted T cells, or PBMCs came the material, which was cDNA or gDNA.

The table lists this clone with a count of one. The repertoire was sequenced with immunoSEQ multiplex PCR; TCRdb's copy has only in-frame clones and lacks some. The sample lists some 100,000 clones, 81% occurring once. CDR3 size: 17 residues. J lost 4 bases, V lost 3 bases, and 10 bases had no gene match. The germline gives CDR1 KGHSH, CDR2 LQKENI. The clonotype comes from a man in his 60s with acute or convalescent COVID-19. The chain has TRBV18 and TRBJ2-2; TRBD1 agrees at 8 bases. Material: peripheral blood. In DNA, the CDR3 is TGTGCCAGCTCACCTTTCAAGCAGGGGGCTATCACCGGGGAGCTGTTTTTT. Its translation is CASSPFKQGAITGELFF.